This TCR beta chain was found in a study of cytomegalovirus exposure and HLA in healthy donors (dated by TCRdb to 2015 to 2018). Some background on the complete study: An earlier analysis of roughly 610 of the donors reported over 250 Gb of sequence data and around 100 million unique TCR beta sequences obtained from about 179 million T cells. An early release covering about 600 HLA-typed donors comprised about 300 gigabases of sequencing data and roughly 86 million unique TCR sequences. Among the roughly 390 genotyped donors, around 79% belonged to the genetic ancestry cluster associated with self-reported Caucasian donors. The study aimed to test whether cataloging public T cell receptors could reveal signatures of past pathogen exposure. The study profiled the T cell repertoires of 550 to 700 subjects by immunosequencing and related them to cytomegalovirus serostatus. Along with the approximately 700-subject first cohort, a separate validation cohort of roughly 110 different subjects was used. To predict cytomegalovirus infection status, the study brought together high-throughput TCR immunosequencing, statistical association of individual TCRs with disease status, and machine learning. In a later analysis, previously published TCR beta repertoires from 550 to 700 donors were re-analyzed and high-resolution HLA genotyping was added so that TCR occurrence patterns could be studied. The later analysis used no new phenotypic data to find candidate immune exposures, relying instead on TCR beta sequences and their occurrence across donors. An earlier analysis of several hundred of the donors applied high-throughput TCR beta sequencing to assess whether each TCR beta V gene segment acted as functional or pseudogenic. Donor age, sex, ethnicity and CMV serostatus were compiled together with the repertoire data. A later genetic analysis took genome-wide SNP genotypes for about 55% of the roughly 670 donors and used that subset as a discovery cohort. Every repertoire in the discovery cohort had been generated on one and the same sequencing platform. Both class I and class II loci were covered by HLA typing, at four-digit resolution. Typing coverage differed by locus: A, B, C, DRB1 and DQB1 were typed in about 629-630 donors, DQA1 in about 560, DPA1 in around 610, and DPB1 in approximately 450. Because of strong linkage in the cohort, 4 to 6 DR-DQ haplotypes were treated as single units for association and clustering. Across around 400 genotyped donors of the cohort, an average of about 250,000 unique TCR beta nucleotide sequences per donor were sequenced, and 15% to 20% of those sequences were non-productive. The full study reports these points: Linkage disequilibrium might explain the correlated functional status among segregating V segments, but an unknown experimental factor could not be ruled out. The sequencing pipeline was judged likely to have produced a cluster of highly shared sequence variants as a technical artifact. This cohort had only TCR beta chains sequenced, and the lack of alpha or paired-chain data limited which features could be detected. According to a later analysis, most CMV-associated TCR beta chains appeared to be HLA-restricted, and the HLA associations seemed to be driven largely by CMV exposure. In a later analysis, several top co-occurrence clusters were reported to appear linked to parvovirus B19, influenza, CMV and Epstein-Barr virus. Across donors, most TCR sequences were observed very rarely, whereas some public TCRs were present in many individuals. Some IMGT-functional V segments, including TRBV6-2 and TRBV6-3, could not be told apart with the 87-base-pair reads, so those segments were excluded. In a later analysis, TCR association rates were found to vary across HLA loci, with the most associated TCRs seen for DRB1 alleles and the fewest for HLA-C alleles. The classifier was reported to diagnose cytomegalovirus status with high specificity and sensitivity in both the original and validation cohorts. In vitro tests confirmed that three of the cytomegalovirus-associated TCR beta chains recognize cytomegalovirus antigens. In a later analysis, HLA-associated TCR beta chains were found to be more clonally expanded and to have lower generation probabilities than equally common non-associated chains. An earlier analysis of around 600 of the donors showed that most TCR beta V segments appeared in productive rearrangements either about 87% or about 30% of the time, which broadly matched IMGT annotations. A further reported finding was that TCR beta sequences accurately predicted the HLA-A and HLA-B alleles for most subjects in the first cohort. Around 16 rarely observed V segments, including chromosome 9 orphons, were excluded from the earlier analysis of a few hundred of the donors because counts were too low. Assigning TCR associations to individual alleles was difficult when HLA alleles, especially DR and DQ, strongly co-occurred. In the study, 150 to 200 TCR beta chains were listed as associated with cytomegalovirus. A later genetic analysis associated a missense DCLRE1C variant with V-gene and J-gene trimming of TCR beta chains, and an independent cohort replicated the association. The authors suggested that the approach could potentially be extended to other disease states and immunological phenotypes. Because HLA typing was missing for some donors at each locus, association tests included only the typed subset. The only immune exposure information available for the cohort was CMV serostatus. The presence/absence analyses assumed that sequencing depth was roughly uniform across donors, and that assumption may not be true. A later analysis associated some 17,000 TCR beta sequences with specific HLA alleles at a false discovery rate of 0.05. In a later genetic analysis, fewer N-insertions in productive TCRs were reported among donors in an Asian-associated ancestry cluster than the approximately 670-donor mean.

Of note for this clone: Its antigen remains undetermined.

The library was made by the immunoSEQ multiplex PCR assay. For the multiplex PCR, a mixture combining 60 forward primers for TCR Vbeta segments and 13 reverse primers for TCR Jbeta segments was used. The CDR3 region of rearranged TCR beta genes was amplified from genomic DNA with a multiplex PCR assay. The Illumina HiSeq System was used to sequence the amplified TCR beta libraries as 87-base-pair reads. The study's own analysis went as follows. Across the 640 or so repertoires, a later analysis counted approximately 75 million unique TCR beta chains, 9.5 million to 12 million of which were shared by at least two donors. Raw reads were error-corrected and collapsed into unique sequences by a nearest-neighbor algorithm in which closely related sequences were merged to remove PCR and sequencing errors. V, D and J gene segments were assigned by aligning CDR3 sequences to IMGT reference sequences. For a sequence to be retained, at least a six-nucleotide match to both a V gene segment and a J gene segment was required. A rearrangement counted as productive if the CDR3 had no stop codons and remained in frame with V and J, and every other rearrangement counted as non-productive. Following IMGT convention, CDR3 was defined as the stretch from the second conserved V-encoded cysteine up to the conserved J-encoded phenylalanine. The earlier analysis of a few hundred of the donors excluded sequences that lacked an unambiguous match to a single V gene segment. An earlier analysis of just under 600 of the donors called V segments functional above 56.7% productive rearrangements and segregating when the between-donor standard deviation exceeded 5%. A statistical classification framework was developed to diagnose cytomegalovirus status using the catalog of TCR beta chain sequences. In a later analysis, TCR nucleotide sequences were compared against IMGT/GENE-DB human TR gene sequences so that V and J genes could be assigned. The TCRdist pipeline was used in a later analysis to assign CDR3 sequences and most-parsimonious VDJ recombination scenarios. In a later analysis, each TCR beta chain was defined by its CDR3 amino acid sequence together with its V-gene family, and reads lacking a unique V-gene family were excluded. A later analysis removed several hundred highly shared, low-generation-probability nucleotide sequences to deal with suspected cross-contamination and a sequencing artifact. A later analysis calculated a clonal expansion index for each public chain from normalized within-repertoire ranks of inferred template counts. A later analysis computed generation probabilities with a VDJ recombination model fitted to out-of-frame rearrangements, and checked the results against IGoR. A later analysis scored TCR-TCR, TCR-HLA and TCR-CMV co-occurrence with hypergeometric tests, applying a repertoire-size bias correction to TCR pairs. In a later analysis, false discovery rates were estimated by permuting HLA or CMV assignments 20 times. In a later analysis, co-occurring TCRs were grouped using DBSCAN, and TCRdist sequence similarity was added for clustering within HLA-allele-positive subsets. For co-occurrence clustering, repertoires with fewer than 30,000 or more than 120,000 public chains were excluded, along with five or six repertoires with anomalous nucleotide sharing. The table was pulled from immuneACCESS by TCRdb, which kept in-frame rearrangements only. Such tables lose some clones; where checked, under half of the loss comes from unresolved V genes, and the rest has no known cause. That table furnishes V, J and clone size, whereas the DNA furnished D and trimming. The sample table includes about 77,000 clones. The ten largest clonotypes hold roughly 15% of the sample.

The cohort consisted of some 670 healthy bone marrow donors. At the time of sampling, all cohort members were nominally healthy, though unrecorded immune exposures were likely present. The donor was CMV seropositive and belonged to the group of some 290 seropositive cohort members. A peripheral blood sample was collected from each donor, and TCR beta sequencing was performed on peripheral blood mononuclear cells. Genomic DNA extraction from the blood cell samples was performed with the Qiagen DNeasy Blood Extraction Kit. V is clipped by 4 bases and J by 2 bases, and the sequence between their germline boundaries is 12 bases long. From its cysteine to its phenylalanine, the CDR3 spans 14 amino acids. The DNA shown is the 42-base CDR3, in frame from base 1. Via the germline V gene (reference sequence), CDR1 is SGHNT and CDR2 YYREEE.

The sequence came from a man aged 50-59 years in good health and CMV-seropositive. The V and J segments used are TRBV5-4 and TRBJ1-1, with no reliable assignment of the D segment. Specimen: PBMCs. The DNA is as follows: TGTGCCAGCAGCCCGGGAGAAATTAACACTGAAGCTTTCTTT. It codes for CASSPGEINTEAFF.